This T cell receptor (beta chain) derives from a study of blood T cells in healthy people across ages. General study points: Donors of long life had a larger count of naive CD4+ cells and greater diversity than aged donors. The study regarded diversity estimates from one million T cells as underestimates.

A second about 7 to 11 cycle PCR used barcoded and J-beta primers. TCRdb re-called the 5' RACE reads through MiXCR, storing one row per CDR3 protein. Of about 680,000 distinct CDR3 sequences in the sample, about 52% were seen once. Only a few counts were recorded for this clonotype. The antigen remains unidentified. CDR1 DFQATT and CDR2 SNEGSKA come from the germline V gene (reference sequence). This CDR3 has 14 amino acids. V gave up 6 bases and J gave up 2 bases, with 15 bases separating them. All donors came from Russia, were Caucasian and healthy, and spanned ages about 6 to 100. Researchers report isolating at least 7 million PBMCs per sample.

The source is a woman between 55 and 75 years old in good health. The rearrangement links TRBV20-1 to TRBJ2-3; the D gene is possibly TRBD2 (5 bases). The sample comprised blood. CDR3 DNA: TGCAGTGCGATGACTACCACCTTCACAGATACGCAGTATTTT. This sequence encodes CSAMTTTFTDTQYF.